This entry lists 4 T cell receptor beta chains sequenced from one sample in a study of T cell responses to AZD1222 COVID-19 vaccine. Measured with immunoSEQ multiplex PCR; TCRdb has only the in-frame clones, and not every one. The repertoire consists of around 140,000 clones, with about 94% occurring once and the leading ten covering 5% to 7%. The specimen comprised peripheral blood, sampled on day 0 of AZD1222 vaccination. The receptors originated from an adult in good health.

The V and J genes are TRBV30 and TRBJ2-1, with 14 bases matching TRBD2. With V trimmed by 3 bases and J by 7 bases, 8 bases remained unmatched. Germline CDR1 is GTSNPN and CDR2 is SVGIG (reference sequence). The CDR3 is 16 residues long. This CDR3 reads CAWRSTGLAGDNEQFF. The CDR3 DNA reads TGTGCCTGGAGGAGTACGGGACTAGCGGGAGATAATGAGCAGTTCTTC. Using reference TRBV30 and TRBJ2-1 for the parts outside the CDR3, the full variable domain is SQTIHQWPATLVQPVGSPLSLECTVEGTSNPNLYWYRQAAGRGLQLLFYSVGIGQISSEVPQNLSASRPQDRQFILSSKKLLLSDSGFYLCAWRSTGLAGDNEQFFGPGTRLTVL.

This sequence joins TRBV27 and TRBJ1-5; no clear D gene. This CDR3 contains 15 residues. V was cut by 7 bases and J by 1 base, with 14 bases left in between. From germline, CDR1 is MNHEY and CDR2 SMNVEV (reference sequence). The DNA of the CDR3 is TGTGCCAGCACCCAAACTTCCGGGAGCAATCAGCCCCAGCATTTT. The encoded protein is CASTQTSGSNQPQHF.

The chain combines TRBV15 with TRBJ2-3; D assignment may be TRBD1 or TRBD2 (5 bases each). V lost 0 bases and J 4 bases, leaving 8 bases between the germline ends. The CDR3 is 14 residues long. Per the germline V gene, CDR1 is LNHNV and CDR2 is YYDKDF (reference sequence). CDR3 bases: TGTGCCACCAGCAGAGATCGAGGGGCAGATACGCAGTATTTT. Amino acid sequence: CATSRDRGADTQYF.

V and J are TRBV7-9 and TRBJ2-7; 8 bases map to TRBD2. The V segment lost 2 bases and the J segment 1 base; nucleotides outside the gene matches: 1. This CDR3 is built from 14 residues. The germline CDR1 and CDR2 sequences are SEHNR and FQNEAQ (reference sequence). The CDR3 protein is CASSLPGGSYEQYF. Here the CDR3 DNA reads TGTGCCAGCAGCTTACCGGGAGGGTCCTACGAGCAGTACTTC.